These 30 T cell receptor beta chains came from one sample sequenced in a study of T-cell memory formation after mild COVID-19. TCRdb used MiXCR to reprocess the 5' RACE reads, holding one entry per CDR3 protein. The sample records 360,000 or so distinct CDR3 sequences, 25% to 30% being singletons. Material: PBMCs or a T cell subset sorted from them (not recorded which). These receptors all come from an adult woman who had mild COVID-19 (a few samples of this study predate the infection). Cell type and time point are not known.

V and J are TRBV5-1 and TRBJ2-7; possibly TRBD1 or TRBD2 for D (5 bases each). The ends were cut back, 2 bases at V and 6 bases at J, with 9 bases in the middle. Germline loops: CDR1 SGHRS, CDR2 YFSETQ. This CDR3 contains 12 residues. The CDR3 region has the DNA TGCGCCAGCAGCTTCTGGGACGGCGAGCAGTACTTC. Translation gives CASSFWDGEQYF.

CDR3 amino acids: CASTQGLAGFTDTQYF. The CDR3 DNA sequence: TGTGCCAGCACCCAAGGACTAGCGGGATTCACAGATACGCAGTATTTT. The chain couples TRBV28 to TRBJ2-3, with 12 positions matching TRBD2. The CDR3 runs 16 residues. Germline assignment: CDR1 MDHEN and CDR2 SYDVKM. V was pared by 7 bases and J by 2 bases, with 7 bases of the junction left unmatched. The full variable domain, completed using reference TRBV28 and TRBJ2-3, is DVKVTQSSRYLVKRTGEKVFLECVQDMDHENMFWYRQDPGLGLRLIYFSYDVKMKEKGDIPEGYSVSREKKERFSLILESASTNQTSMYLCASTQGLAGFTDTQYFGPGTRLTVL.

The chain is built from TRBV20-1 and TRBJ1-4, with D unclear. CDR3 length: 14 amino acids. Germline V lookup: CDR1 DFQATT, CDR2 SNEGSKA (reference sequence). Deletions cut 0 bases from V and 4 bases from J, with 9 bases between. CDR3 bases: TGCAGTGCTAGAGATTACCAGCTTAATGAAAAACTGTTTTTT. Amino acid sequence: CSARDYQLNEKLFF.

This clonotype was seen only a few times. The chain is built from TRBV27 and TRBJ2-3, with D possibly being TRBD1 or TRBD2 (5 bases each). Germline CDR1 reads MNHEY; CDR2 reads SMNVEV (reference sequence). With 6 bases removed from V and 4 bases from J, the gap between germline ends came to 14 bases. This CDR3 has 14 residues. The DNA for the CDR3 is TGTGCCAGCAGCTCCAACGGGGCCCCAGATACGCAGTATTTT. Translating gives CASSSNGAPDTQYF.

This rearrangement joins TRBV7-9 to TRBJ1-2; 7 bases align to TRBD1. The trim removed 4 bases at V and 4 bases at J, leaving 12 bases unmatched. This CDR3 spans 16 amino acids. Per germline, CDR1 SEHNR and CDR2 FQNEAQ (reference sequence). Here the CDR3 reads CASSSDREGPIYGYTF. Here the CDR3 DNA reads TGTGCCAGCAGCTCCGACAGGGAAGGGCCTATCTATGGCTACACCTTC.

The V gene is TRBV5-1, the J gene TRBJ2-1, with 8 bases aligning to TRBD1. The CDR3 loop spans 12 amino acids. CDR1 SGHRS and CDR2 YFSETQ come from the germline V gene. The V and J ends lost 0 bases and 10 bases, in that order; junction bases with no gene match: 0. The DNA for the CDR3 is TGCGCCAGCAGCTTGGGACAGGGGGAGCAGTTCTTC. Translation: CASSLGQGEQFF.

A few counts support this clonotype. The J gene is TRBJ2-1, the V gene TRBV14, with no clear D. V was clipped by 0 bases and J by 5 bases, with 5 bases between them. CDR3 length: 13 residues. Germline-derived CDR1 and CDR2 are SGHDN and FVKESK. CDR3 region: CASSQERHNEQFF. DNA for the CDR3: TGTGCCAGCAGCCAAGAACGCCACAATGAGCAGTTCTTC.

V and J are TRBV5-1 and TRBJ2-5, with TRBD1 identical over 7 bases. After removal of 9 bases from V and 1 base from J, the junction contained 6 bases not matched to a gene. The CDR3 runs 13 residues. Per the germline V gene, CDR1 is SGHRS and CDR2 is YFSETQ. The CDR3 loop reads CATKQGTQETQYF. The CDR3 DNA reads TGCGCCACGAAACAGGGGACCCAAGAGACCCAGTACTTC. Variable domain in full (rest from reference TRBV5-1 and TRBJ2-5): KAGVTQTPRYLIKTRGQQVTLSCSPISGHRSVSWYQQTPGQGLQFLFEYFSETQRNKGNFPGRFSGRQFSNSRSEMNVSTLELGDSALYLCATKQGTQETQYFGPGTRLLVL.

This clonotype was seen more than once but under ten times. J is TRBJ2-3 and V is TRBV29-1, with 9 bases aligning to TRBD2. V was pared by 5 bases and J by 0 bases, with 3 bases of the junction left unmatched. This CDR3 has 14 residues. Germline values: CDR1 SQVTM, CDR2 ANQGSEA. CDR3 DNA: TGCAGCGTTACCGGACTAGCGAGCACAGATACGCAGTATTTT. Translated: CSVTGLASTDTQYF.

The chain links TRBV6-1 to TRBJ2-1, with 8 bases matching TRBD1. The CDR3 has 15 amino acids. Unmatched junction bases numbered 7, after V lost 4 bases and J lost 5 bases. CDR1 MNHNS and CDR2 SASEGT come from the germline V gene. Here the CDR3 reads CASSVGQGLDNEQFF. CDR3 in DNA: TGTGCCAGCAGTGTAGGACAGGGCCTCGACAATGAGCAGTTCTTC.

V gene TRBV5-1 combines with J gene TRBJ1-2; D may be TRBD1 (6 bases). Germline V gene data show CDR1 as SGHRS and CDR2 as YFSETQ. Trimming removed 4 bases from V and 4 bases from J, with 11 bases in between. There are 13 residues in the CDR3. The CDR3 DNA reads TGCGCCAGCAGCCAGGGACAAACCTATGGCTACACCTTC. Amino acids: CASSQGQTYGYTF.

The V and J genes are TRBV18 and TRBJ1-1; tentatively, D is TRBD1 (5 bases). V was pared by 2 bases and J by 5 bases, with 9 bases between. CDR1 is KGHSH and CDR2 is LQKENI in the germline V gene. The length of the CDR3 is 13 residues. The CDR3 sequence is CASSPTSGTEAFF. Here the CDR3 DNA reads TGTGCCAGCTCACCAACGTCAGGGACTGAAGCTTTCTTT.

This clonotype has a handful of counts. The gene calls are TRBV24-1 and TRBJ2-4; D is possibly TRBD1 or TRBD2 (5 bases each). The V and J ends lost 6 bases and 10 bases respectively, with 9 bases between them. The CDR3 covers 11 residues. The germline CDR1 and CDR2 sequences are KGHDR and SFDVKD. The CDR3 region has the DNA TGTGCCACCAGTCTGGGACGGATTCAGTACTTC. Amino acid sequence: CATSLGRIQYF.

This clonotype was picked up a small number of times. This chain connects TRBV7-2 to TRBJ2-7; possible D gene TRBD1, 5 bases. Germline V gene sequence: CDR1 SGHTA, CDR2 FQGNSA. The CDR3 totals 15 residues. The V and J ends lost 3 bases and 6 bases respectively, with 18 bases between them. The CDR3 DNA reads TGTGCCAGCAGCTTGGGTGGGGCCATCAAGGGCGAGCAGTACTTC. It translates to CASSLGGAIKGEQYF.

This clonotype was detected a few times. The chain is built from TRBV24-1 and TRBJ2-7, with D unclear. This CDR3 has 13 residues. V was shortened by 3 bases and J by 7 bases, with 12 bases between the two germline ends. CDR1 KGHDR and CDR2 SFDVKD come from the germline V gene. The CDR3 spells CATSDVGSVEQYF. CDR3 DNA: TGTGCCACCAGTGATGTGGGGTCGGTAGAGCAGTACTTC.

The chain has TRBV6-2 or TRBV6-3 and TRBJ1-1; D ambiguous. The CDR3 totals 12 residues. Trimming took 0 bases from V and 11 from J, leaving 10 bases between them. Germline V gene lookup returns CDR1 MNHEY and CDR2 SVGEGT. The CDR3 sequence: CASSYSTGSAFF. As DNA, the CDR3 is TGTGCCAGCAGTTACTCGACGGGGTCGGCTTTCTTT.

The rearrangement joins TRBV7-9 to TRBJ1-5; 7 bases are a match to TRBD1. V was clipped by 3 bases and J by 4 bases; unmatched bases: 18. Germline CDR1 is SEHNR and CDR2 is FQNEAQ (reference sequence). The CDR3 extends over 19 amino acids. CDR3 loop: CASSLVDFRAGGGNQPQHF. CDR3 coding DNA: TGTGCCAGCAGCTTGGTCGACTTTCGGGCAGGGGGAGGAAATCAGCCCCAGCATTTT.

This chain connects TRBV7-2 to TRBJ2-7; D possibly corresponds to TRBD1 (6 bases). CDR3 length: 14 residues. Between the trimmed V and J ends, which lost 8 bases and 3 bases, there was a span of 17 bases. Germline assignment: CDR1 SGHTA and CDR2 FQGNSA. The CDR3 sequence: CASLPRGAFYEQYF. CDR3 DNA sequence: TGTGCCAGCTTACCCAGGGGCGCTTTCTACGAGCAGTACTTC.

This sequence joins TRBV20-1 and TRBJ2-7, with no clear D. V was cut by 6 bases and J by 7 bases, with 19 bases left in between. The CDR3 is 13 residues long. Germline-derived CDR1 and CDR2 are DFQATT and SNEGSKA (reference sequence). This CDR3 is CSARITSAWEQYF. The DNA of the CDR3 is TGCAGTGCCAGGATTACCTCTGCGTGGGAGCAGTACTTC.

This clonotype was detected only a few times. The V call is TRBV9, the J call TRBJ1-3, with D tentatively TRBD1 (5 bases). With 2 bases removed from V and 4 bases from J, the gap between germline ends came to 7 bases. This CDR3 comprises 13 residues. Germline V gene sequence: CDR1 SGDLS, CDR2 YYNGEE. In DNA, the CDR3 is TGTGCCAGCAGCGTCGGGGGGGGAAACACCATATATTTT. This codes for CASSVGGGNTIYF.

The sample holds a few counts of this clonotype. The CDR3 loop reads CASRGSLGTDTQYF. The DNA of the CDR3 is TGTGCCAGCAGGGGATCCCTCGGAACAGATACGCAGTATTTT. The genes are TRBV5-4 and TRBJ2-3; D unclear. V lost 5 bases and J 3 bases, leaving 13 bases between the germline ends. CDR3 length equals 14 residues. From germline, CDR1 is SGHNT and CDR2 YYREEE (reference sequence).

CDR3 DNA: TGCGCCAGCAGCTTGGGCCCCGGACTTACAGGCACTGAAGCTTTCTTT. Translated, it gives CASSLGPGLTGTEAFF. The rearrangement uses TRBV5-1 and TRBJ1-1, with D perhaps TRBD1 (5 bases). From germline, CDR1 is SGHRS and CDR2 YFSETQ. The V end lost 0 bases, the J end lost 4 bases, and 16 bases lay between the germline ends. CDR3 length equals 16 residues. Variable domain in full (rest from reference TRBV5-1 and TRBJ1-1): KAGVTQTPRYLIKTRGQQVTLSCSPISGHRSVSWYQQTPGQGLQFLFEYFSETQRNKGNFPGRFSGRQFSNSRSEMNVSTLELGDSALYLCASSLGPGLTGTEAFFGQGTRLTVV.

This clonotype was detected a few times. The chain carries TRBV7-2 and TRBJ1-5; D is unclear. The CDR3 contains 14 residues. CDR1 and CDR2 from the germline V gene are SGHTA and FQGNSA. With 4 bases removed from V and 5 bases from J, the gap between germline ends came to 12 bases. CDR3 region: CASSSSPGYQPQHF. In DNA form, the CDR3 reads TGTGCCAGCAGCTCCAGCCCTGGGTATCAGCCCCAGCATTTT.

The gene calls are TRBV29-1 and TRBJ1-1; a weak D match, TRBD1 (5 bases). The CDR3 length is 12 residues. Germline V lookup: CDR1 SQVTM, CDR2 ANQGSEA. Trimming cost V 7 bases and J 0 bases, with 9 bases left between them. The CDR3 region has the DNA TGCAGCGGGACACCTATGAACACTGAAGCTTTCTTT. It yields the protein CSGTPMNTEAFF. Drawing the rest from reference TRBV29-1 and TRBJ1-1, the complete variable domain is SAVISQKPSRDICQRGTSLTIQCQVDSQVTMMFWYRQQPGQSLTLIATANQGSEATYESGFVIDKFPISRPNLTFSTLTVSNMSPEDSSIYLCSGTPMNTEAFFGQGTRLTVV.

In DNA form, the CDR3 reads TGTGCCAGCAGTTACTCGAATTACTACGAGGTGGATACGCAGTATTTT. Translation: CASSYSNYYEVDTQYF. The rearrangement joins TRBV6-2 or TRBV6-3 to TRBJ2-3; D is undetermined. The germline V gene has CDR1 MNHEY and CDR2 SVGEGT. The CDR3 runs 16 residues. V was pared by 0 bases and J by 6 bases, with 16 bases between.

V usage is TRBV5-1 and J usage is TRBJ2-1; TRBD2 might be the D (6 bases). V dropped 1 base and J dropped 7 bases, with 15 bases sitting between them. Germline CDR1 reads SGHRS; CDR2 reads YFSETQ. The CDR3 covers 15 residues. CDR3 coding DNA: TGCGCCAGCAGCTTGATGCAGGGAGGTATTAATGAGCAGTTCTTC. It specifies CASSLMQGGINEQFF.

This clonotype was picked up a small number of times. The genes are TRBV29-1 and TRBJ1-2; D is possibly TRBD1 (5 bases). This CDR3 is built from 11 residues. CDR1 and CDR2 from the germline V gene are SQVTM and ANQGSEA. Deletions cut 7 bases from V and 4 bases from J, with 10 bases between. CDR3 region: CSALGTYGYTF. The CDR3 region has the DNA TGCAGCGCCCTAGGGACCTATGGCTACACCTTC.

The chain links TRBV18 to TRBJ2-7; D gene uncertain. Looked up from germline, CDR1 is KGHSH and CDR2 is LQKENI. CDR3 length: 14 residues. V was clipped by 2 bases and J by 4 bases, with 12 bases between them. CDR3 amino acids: CASSPGAEKYEQYF. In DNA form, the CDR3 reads TGTGCCAGCTCACCAGGTGCGGAGAAGTACGAGCAGTACTTC.

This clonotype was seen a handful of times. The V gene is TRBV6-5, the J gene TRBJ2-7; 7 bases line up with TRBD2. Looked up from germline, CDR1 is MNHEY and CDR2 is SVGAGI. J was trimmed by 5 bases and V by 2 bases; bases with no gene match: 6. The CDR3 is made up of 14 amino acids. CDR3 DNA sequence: TGTGCCAGCAGTTACGGGAGGGCCTACAACGAGCAGTACTTC. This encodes CASSYGRAYNEQYF.

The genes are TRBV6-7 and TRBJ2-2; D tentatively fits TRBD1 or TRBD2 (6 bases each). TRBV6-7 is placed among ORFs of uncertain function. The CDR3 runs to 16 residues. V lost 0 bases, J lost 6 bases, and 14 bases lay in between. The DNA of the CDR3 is TGTGCCAGCAGTTACTCGATACAGGGCGGGGCCGGGGAGCTGTTTTTT. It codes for CASSYSIQGGAGELFF.